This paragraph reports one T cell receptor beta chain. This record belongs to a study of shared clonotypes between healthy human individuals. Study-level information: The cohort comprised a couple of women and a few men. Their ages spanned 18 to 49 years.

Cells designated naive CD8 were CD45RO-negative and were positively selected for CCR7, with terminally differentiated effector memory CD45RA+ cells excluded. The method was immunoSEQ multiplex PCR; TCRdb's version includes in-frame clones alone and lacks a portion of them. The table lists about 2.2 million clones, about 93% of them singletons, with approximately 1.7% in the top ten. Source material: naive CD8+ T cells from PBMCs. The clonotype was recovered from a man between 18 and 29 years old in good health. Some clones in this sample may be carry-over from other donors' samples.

The CDR3 bases are TGTGCCAGCTCACCGTCTCCCAGTCCGTACGAGCAGTACTTC. Encoded protein: CASSPSPSPYEQYF. The V call is TRBV18, the J call TRBJ2-7, with no clear D. Germline lookup yields CDR1 KGHSH and CDR2 LQKENI. This CDR3 contains 14 residues. V lost 3 bases and J 4 bases, leaving 13 bases between the germline ends.